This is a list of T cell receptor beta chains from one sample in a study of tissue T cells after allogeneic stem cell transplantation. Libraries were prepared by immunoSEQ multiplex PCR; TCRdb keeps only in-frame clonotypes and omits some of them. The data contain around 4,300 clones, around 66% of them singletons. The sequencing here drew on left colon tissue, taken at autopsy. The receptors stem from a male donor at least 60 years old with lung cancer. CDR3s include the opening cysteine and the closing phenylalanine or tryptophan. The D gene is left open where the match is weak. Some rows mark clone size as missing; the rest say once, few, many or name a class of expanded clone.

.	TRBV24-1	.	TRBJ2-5	TGTGCCACCAGTGACTCGCGGGGGCCGGGTGAGACCCAGTACTTC	CATSDSRGPGETQYF
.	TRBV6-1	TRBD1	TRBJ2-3	TGTGCCAGCAGTGACCGGGACAGGGTCACAGATACGCAGTATTTT	CASSDRDRVTDTQYF
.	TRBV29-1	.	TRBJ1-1	TGCAGCGTTGAAAGCTACACGAACACTGAAGCTTTCTTT	CSVESYTNTEAFF
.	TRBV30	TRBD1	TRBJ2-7	TGTGCCTGGAGTCACAGGGGGCTCTCCTACGAGCAGTACTTC	CAWSHRGLSYEQYF
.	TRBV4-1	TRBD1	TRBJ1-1	TGCGCCAGCAGCCAAGGACAGGGCACCACTGAAGCTTTCTTT	CASSQGQGTTEAFF
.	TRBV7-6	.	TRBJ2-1	TGTGCCAGCAGCCAGAGCCGACAGGCCGAGCAGTTCTTC	CASSQSRQAEQFF
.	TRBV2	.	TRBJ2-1	TGTGCCAGCAGTGAAATAGGTAAACCCCCCCTGTACAATGAGCAGTTCTTC	CASSEIGKPPLYNEQFF
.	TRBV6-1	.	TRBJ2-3	TGTGCCAGCAGTGATTCAACGCTTACGCAGTATTTT	CASSDSTLTQYF
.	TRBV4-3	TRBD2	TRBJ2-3	TGCGCCAGCAGCCAAGAATCGGGGGGGACTACGCAGTATTTT	CASSQESGGTTQYF
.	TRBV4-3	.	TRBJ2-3	TGCGCCAGCAGCCAAGATGGTCGAGGAGATACGCAGTATTTT	CASSQDGRGDTQYF
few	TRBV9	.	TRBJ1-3	TGTGCCAGCAGCTACGGGCCCTTGCCCATATATTTT	CASSYGPLPIYF
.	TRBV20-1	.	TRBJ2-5	TGCAGTGCTAGTTGGTCCAGACAAGAGACCCAGTACTTC	CSASWSRQETQYF
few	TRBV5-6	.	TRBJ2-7	TGTGCCAGCAGCTTGAGTCCGTTAGTGATGGACGACGAGCAGTACTTC	CASSLSPLVMDDEQYF
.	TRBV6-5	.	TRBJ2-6	TGTGCCAGCAGTTACTCGGGACCTGGGGCCAACGTCCTGACTTTC	CASSYSGPGANVLTF
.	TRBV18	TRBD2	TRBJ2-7	TGTGCCAGCTCACCACGGACTAGCGGAGGGGGCTCCGAGCAGTACTTC	CASSPRTSGGGSEQYF
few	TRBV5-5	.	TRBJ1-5	TGTGCCAGCAGCTTGGAGGGGTGGGAGGGTCAGCCCCAGCATTTT	CASSLEGWEGQPQHF
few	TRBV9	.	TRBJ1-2	TGTGCCAGCAGCGTAGCCGATGCCCAGGGCTATGGCTACACCTTC	CASSVADAQGYGYTF
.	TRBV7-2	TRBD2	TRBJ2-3	TGTGCCAGCAGCTTAACTAGCGGGATCCCGGATACGCAGTATTTT	CASSLTSGIPDTQYF